One sample yielded the 20 T cell receptor beta chains listed below, sequenced in a study of cytomegalovirus exposure and HLA in healthy donors. Sequencing used immunoSEQ multiplex PCR; TCRdb keeps in-frame clones, though not all of them. The table lists roughly 310,000 clones, around 90% of them singletons. Sequencing used PBMCs. The receptors originated from a man aged 30-40 years in good health and CMV-seronegative.

This chain's CDR3 is CATSRDQAKGARGYTF. CDR3 in DNA: TGTGCCACCAGCAGAGATCAGGCCAAGGGGGCTCGGGGCTACACCTTC. The V gene is TRBV15, the J gene TRBJ1-2; 7 nucleotides line up with TRBD1. Germline CDR1 reads LNHNV; CDR2 reads YYDKDF (reference sequence). V shed 0 bases and J 8 bases; nucleotides not matched to a gene: 12. The CDR3 has 16 amino acids.

The chain has TRBV4-1 and TRBJ2-7; a possible D gene is TRBD1 (6 bases). Germline values: CDR1 MGHRA, CDR2 YSYEKL. V was shortened by 3 bases and J by 3 bases, with 12 bases between the two germline ends. There are 14 residues in the CDR3. The CDR3, as DNA: TGCGCCAGCAGCCAGGGGACACCGAACTACGAGCAGTACTTC. The encoded protein is CASSQGTPNYEQYF.

The chain joins TRBV6-1 to TRBJ1-2, with a possible D match to TRBD1 (5 bases). Trimming stripped 2 bases from V and 7 bases from J, with 14 bases between. There are 14 residues in the CDR3. Germline assignment: CDR1 MNHNS and CDR2 SASEGT. The DNA of the CDR3 is TGTGCCAGCAGTGAAACGGCAGGGTCTGGTGGCTACACCTTC. This translates into CASSETAGSGGYTF.

The chain links TRBV11-2 to TRBJ2-3; a possible D gene is TRBD2 (5 bases). The CDR3 runs to 16 residues. From germline, CDR1 is SGHAT and CDR2 FQNNGV. V was clipped by 6 bases and J by 5 bases, with 21 bases between them. The CDR3 sequence is CASRPISRSRGDTQYF. The CDR3 DNA reads TGTGCCAGCAGGCCTATCTCCCGGTCCCGGGGAGATACGCAGTATTTT.

The chain carries TRBV18 and TRBJ2-1; perhaps TRBD1 as D (6 bases). This CDR3 region has 14 residues. Germline-derived CDR1 and CDR2 are KGHSH and LQKENI. V lost 5 bases, J lost 2 bases, and 10 bases lay in between. The CDR3 sequence: CASSSRTAYNEQFF. In DNA form, the CDR3 reads TGTGCCAGCTCATCACGGACAGCCTACAATGAGCAGTTCTTC.

V is TRBV6-6 and J is TRBJ2-2; 10 bases are a match to TRBD1. The CDR3 runs to 15 residues. V was clipped by 5 bases and J by 6 bases; unmatched bases: 6. CDR1 and CDR2 (germline): MNHNY, SVGAGI (reference sequence). CDR3 amino acids: CASSRTGGDSGELFF. The CDR3 DNA follows: TGTGCCAGCAGTCGGACAGGGGGGGATTCCGGGGAGCTGTTTTTT.

This clone was detected many times. The V call is TRBV15, the J call TRBJ2-1, with 13 bases aligning to TRBD2. Germline V gene data show CDR1 as LNHNV and CDR2 as YYDKDF (reference sequence). V gave up 5 bases and J gave up 6 bases; unmatched junction bases: 4. The CDR3 extends over 15 amino acids. The CDR3 DNA follows: TGTGCCACCAGCTATACTAGCGGGGGGGTCAATGAGCAGTTCTTC. Residues: CATSYTSGGVNEQFF. The variable domain in full, with the rest retrieved from reference TRBV15 and TRBJ2-1, is DAMVIQNPRYQVTQFGKPVTLSCSQTLNHNVMYWYQQKSSQAPKLLFHYYDKDFNNEADTPDNFQSRRPNTSFCFLDIRSPGLGDTAMYLCATSYTSGGVNEQFFGPGTRLTVL.

The chain carries TRBV7-9 and TRBJ2-7; 12 nucleotides match TRBD2. Germline V lookup: CDR1 SEHNR, CDR2 FQNEAQ (reference sequence). The ends lost 5 bases at V and 3 bases at J; junction bases unmatched: 8. This CDR3 is 16 amino acids long. The CDR3 here is CASSRTTGLAGYEQYF. The CDR3 region has the DNA TGTGCCAGCAGCCGAACTACGGGACTAGCGGGCTACGAGCAGTACTTC.

The chain couples TRBV5-1 to TRBJ2-2; 12 bases align to TRBD2. The V gene's germline CDR1 is SGHRS and CDR2 YFSETQ. Trimming cost V 4 bases and J 2 bases; bases outside gene matches: 15. The CDR3 has 20 amino acids. CDR3 loop: CASSGLLAGGTSRNTGELFF. The CDR3 DNA sequence: TGCGCCAGCAGCGGCTTACTAGCGGGGGGTACCTCTCGCAACACCGGGGAGCTGTTTTTT.

This chain joins TRBV1 and TRBJ2-5; the table assigns TRBD2, which was not confirmed against the DNA. TRBV1 corresponds to a pseudogene. The CDR3 runs to 19 residues. DNA of the CDR3: TGCACCAGCAGCCCATACCGAACAGCTAACGGACTAGTCGGGGAGACCCAGTACTTC. This gives the protein CTSSPYRTANGLVGETQYF.

This chain connects TRBV4-1 to TRBJ1-2; D might be TRBD1 (5 bases). V was pared by 0 bases and J by 6 bases, with 11 bases between. CDR1 is MGHRA and CDR2 is YSYEKL in the germline V gene. This CDR3 has 14 amino acids. The CDR3 here is CASSQDQGRDGYTF. The DNA of the CDR3 is TGCGCCAGCAGCCAAGATCAGGGAAGGGATGGCTACACCTTC.

The rearrangement uses TRBV7-6 and TRBJ2-6; D remains unclear. From germline, CDR1 is SGHVS and CDR2 FNYEAQ. This CDR3 has 16 residues. The V end was cut by 3 bases, the J end by 3 bases, with 12 bases between. The chain's CDR3 is CASSFPLTGGANVLTF. The CDR3 region has the DNA TGTGCCAGCAGCTTCCCTCTGACTGGTGGGGCCAACGTCCTGACTTTC.

J is TRBJ1-6 and V is TRBV6-6, with 7 bases identical to TRBD1. With 6 bases clipped from V and 9 bases from J, the junction kept 11 bases outside the gene matches. CDR3 length: 15 residues. Germline CDR1 and CDR2: MNHNY and SVGAGI (reference sequence). CDR3 in DNA: TGTGCCAGCAGCCCTTATCAGGGGGTTAGTTCACCCCTCCACTTT. As protein: CASSPYQGVSSPLHF.

The sample holds one count of this clone. V usage is TRBV5-4 and J usage is TRBJ1-2; 7 nucleotides match TRBD1. This CDR3 spans 15 amino acids. V was pared by 5 bases and J by 2 bases, with 9 bases of the junction left unmatched. Germline assignment: CDR1 SGHNT and CDR2 YYREEE (reference sequence). The CDR3 DNA follows: TGTGCCAGCAGTCCAGACAGGGCGATAAACTATGGCTACACCTTC. The encoded protein is CASSPDRAINYGYTF.

This chain connects TRBV5-1 to TRBJ1-1; 7 bases are a match to TRBD1. The germline V gene encodes CDR1 SGHRS and CDR2 YFSETQ. The V gene end was trimmed by 6 bases and the J gene end by 3 bases; junction bases not matched to a gene: 8. There are 14 residues in the CDR3. CDR3 amino acids: CASTRTGWDTEAFF. The CDR3 DNA follows: TGCGCCAGCACCCGGACAGGCTGGGACACTGAAGCTTTCTTT.

The chain has TRBV7-8 and TRBJ1-4; 10 bases agree with TRBD1. This CDR3 is 20 amino acids long. V was clipped by 5 bases and J by 2 bases; unmatched bases: 17. The germline V gene encodes CDR1 SGHVS and CDR2 FQNEAQ. The CDR3 nucleotides are TGTGCCAGCAGCCGATTTCTTCGACAGGGGGCTTTAGGGACTAATGAAAAACTGTTTTTT. This encodes CASSRFLRQGALGTNEKLFF.

This clone was picked up one time. The chain couples TRBV27 to TRBJ2-5; 7 bases line up with TRBD2. This CDR3 is 13 amino acids long. Germline V CDR1 and CDR2: MNHEY, SMNVEV (reference sequence). The V gene end was trimmed by 4 bases and the J gene end by 4 bases; junction bases not matched to a gene: 3. In DNA form, the CDR3 reads TGTGCCAGCAGTTATAGGGAGGGAGAGACCCAGTACTTC. It specifies CASSYREGETQYF.

The chain employs TRBV29-1 and TRBJ2-7; 12 nucleotides align to TRBD1. CDR3 length: 14 residues. Germline CDR1 is SQVTM and CDR2 is ANQGSEA. The ends lost 4 bases at V and 3 bases at J; junction bases unmatched: 4. The CDR3 nucleotides read TGCAGCGTTGGGGGGACAGGGGGCGGCTACGAGCAGTACTTC. Encoded protein: CSVGGTGGGYEQYF.

The V and J genes are TRBV30 and TRBJ1-6, with D possibly TRBD1 on 5 matching bases. The CDR3 has 14 residues. Trimming stripped 0 bases from V and 9 bases from J, with 12 bases between. Germline values: CDR1 GTSNPN, CDR2 SVGIG (reference sequence). The CDR3, as DNA: TGTGCCTGGAGTGTGGGTCAGGGTGGTTCACCCCTCCACTTT. This sequence encodes CAWSVGQGGSPLHF.

The CDR3 DNA reads as TGCAGCGCCGGACAGTCTTACACAGATACGCAGTATTTT. Translated, it gives CSAGQSYTDTQYF. The genes are TRBV29-1 and TRBJ2-3; perhaps TRBD1 as D (6 bases). Per the germline V gene, CDR1 is SQVTM and CDR2 is ANQGSEA. The CDR3 extends over 13 amino acids. Trimming removed 7 bases from V and 2 bases from J, with 13 bases in between.